Listed here are 17 T cell receptor beta chains from one sample, sequenced in a study of T cells in Graves' hyperthyroidism and ophthalmopathy. TCR beta CDR3 sequences were amplified from RNA transcripts. Initially, a first-round RT-PCR of the TCR CDR3 employed the HTBI primer set. TCRdb fed the multiplex PCR reads into MiXCR, producing one record per CDR3 protein. In the table there are about 380,000 distinct CDR3 sequences, around 18% of which are singletons. The sequenced sample was blood. The origin of the receptors is a man aged 18-30 years with Graves' ophthalmopathy.

Ten or more counts support this clonotype. V and J are TRBV6-2 or TRBV6-3 and TRBJ2-7, with D perhaps matching TRBD2 (6 bases). The germline V gene encodes CDR1 MNHEY and CDR2 SVGEGT. Trimming cost V 0 bases and J 5 bases, with 8 bases left between them. The CDR3 has 13 residues. CDR3 nucleotides: TGTGCCAGCAGTTACTCGGAGGGAAACGAGCAGTACTTC. It yields the protein CASSYSEGNEQYF.

This chain connects TRBV7-2 to TRBJ2-3; TRBD2 matches at 8 bases. This CDR3 has 17 residues. The germline gives CDR1 SGHTA, CDR2 FQGNSA. V lost 2 bases to trimming and J lost 7 bases; unmatched junction nucleotides: 14. The CDR3 reads CASSLTSAGGAENTQYF. For the CDR3, the DNA is TGTGCCAGCAGCTTAACTTCTGCCGGGGGGGCCGAAAATACGCAGTATTTT.

This clonotype was picked up many times. This chain links TRBV20-1 with TRBJ2-5; TRBD1 agrees at 8 bases. The germline V gene encodes CDR1 DFQATT and CDR2 SNEGSKA (reference sequence). The CDR3 has 13 residues. V lost 7 bases, J lost 11 bases, and 15 bases stayed unmatched. The CDR3 DNA reads TGCAGTGTCCTGGACAGGGCTCGGGCCCGTCAGTACTTC. Protein sequence: CSVLDRARARQYF.

The chain recombines TRBV19 with TRBJ2-2; TRBD2 might be the D (5 bases). Trimming left V 3 bases short and J 13 bases short, with 12 bases between. The CDR3 contains 12 residues. The V gene's germline CDR1 is LNHDA and CDR2 SQIVND (reference sequence). CDR3 amino acids: CASSIGGLGLFF. The CDR3 DNA reads as TGTGCCAGTAGTATTGGCGGACTTGGGCTGTTTTTT.

This clonotype was counted at least ten times. This chain uses TRBV2 with TRBJ2-2; maybe TRBD1 (6 bases). V lost 7 bases to trimming and J lost 4 bases, with 13 bases between them. Germline CDR1 and CDR2: SNHLY and FYNNEI. The CDR3 is made up of 14 amino acids. In nucleotides, the CDR3 is TGTGCCAGCACGACAGGTCGTGGCACCGGGGAGCTGTTTTTT. Translating it yields CASTTGRGTGELFF.

The chain is built from TRBV7-2 and TRBJ2-3; D possibly corresponds to TRBD1 (6 bases). The CDR3 is 16 amino acids. V shed 2 bases and J shed 0 bases, with 12 bases lying between them. Germline CDR1 and CDR2: SGHTA and FQGNSA. The CDR3 is CASSLLLGASTDTQYF. The CDR3 region has the DNA TGTGCCAGCAGCTTATTGCTGGGGGCTAGCACAGATACGCAGTATTTT.

As to this clonotype: A read error may produce the germline difference seen at one junction end. V and J are TRBV3-1 and TRBJ2-1, with unresolved D. This CDR3 has 13 amino acids. Germline lookup yields CDR1 LGHDT and CDR2 YNNKEL (reference sequence). The CDR3 region has the DNA TGTGCCAGCAGCCAGCCACCCTACTATGAGCAGTTCTTC. Its translation is CASSQPPYYEQFF.

Points on this clonotype: This could be a read error, since a much larger clone is one nucleotide away. This chain uses TRBV27 with TRBJ1-1; the D gene is possibly TRBD1 (5 bases). V lost 5 bases, J lost 1 base, and 11 bases lay in between. Germline CDR1 is MNHEY and CDR2 is SMNVEV (reference sequence). The CDR3 extends over 14 amino acids. CDR3 bases: TGTGCCAGCAGTGCCCGACAGCGGAACACTGAAGCTTTCTTT. Its translation: CASSARQRNTEAFF.

This clonotype was seen repeatedly, ten times or more. The V gene is TRBV3-1, the J gene TRBJ2-7; 9 nucleotides match TRBD1. The CDR3 covers 15 residues. Germline loops: CDR1 LGHDT, CDR2 YNNKEL (reference sequence). V shed 3 bases, J shed 2 bases, and the junction held 5 bases outside the gene matches. CDR3 in DNA: TGTGCCAGCAGCCATCCGGGACAGGGTACCTACGAGCAGTACTTC. It codes for CASSHPGQGTYEQYF.

This clonotype was seen at least ten times. The genes are TRBV28 and TRBJ1-4; possible D gene TRBD1, 6 bases. The germline V and J ends were trimmed by 6 bases and 10 bases, with 15 bases remaining between them. This CDR3 is 13 amino acids long. The germline CDR1 and CDR2 sequences are MDHEN and SYDVKM. The CDR3, as DNA: TGTGCCAGCAGCCAGTGGGACATCGGAAAACTGTTTTTT. Amino acids: CASSQWDIGKLFF.

This clonotype was observed a handful of times. This chain uses TRBV15 with TRBJ1-5; D remains ambiguous. The CDR3 spans 15 residues. V was cut by 4 bases and J by 7 bases, with 17 bases left in between. CDR1 is LNHNV and CDR2 is YYDKDF in the germline V gene (reference sequence). This chain's CDR3 is CATSKKGGTSQPQHF. In DNA form, the CDR3 reads TGTGCCACCAGCAAGAAAGGCGGTACATCCCAGCCCCAGCATTTT. The variable domain in full, completed from reference TRBV15 and TRBJ1-5, reads DAMVIQNPRYQVTQFGKPVTLSCSQTLNHNVMYWYQQKSSQAPKLLFHYYDKDFNNEADTPDNFQSRRPNTSFCFLDIRSPGLGDTAMYLCATSKKGGTSQPQHFGDGTRLSIL.

The chain has TRBV4-1 and TRBJ2-1; possibly TRBD2 for D (6 bases). This CDR3 comprises 14 residues. Germline V gene lookup returns CDR1 MGHRA and CDR2 YSYEKL. Trimming removed 4 bases from V and 7 bases from J, with 14 bases in between. The CDR3 spells CASSLLFRGNEQFF. The CDR3 DNA reads TGCGCCAGCAGCCTACTTTTTCGGGGGAATGAGCAGTTCTTC.

The CDR3 bases are TGCGCCAGCAGCTCCGGGACAGGGGTCGGCGATGAGCAGTTCTTC. Encoded protein: CASSSGTGVGDEQFF. This sequence joins TRBV5-1 and TRBJ2-1, with 10 bases that match TRBD1. There are 15 residues in the CDR3. In germline, CDR1 is SGHRS, CDR2 YFSETQ. V dropped 3 bases and J dropped 8; count of bases not matched to a gene: 8.

In its sample, this clonotype was seen many times. The genes are TRBV3-1 and TRBJ1-1, with 7 bases that match TRBD1. With V trimmed by 2 bases and J by 2 bases, 5 bases remained unmatched. CDR3 length: 15 amino acids. Germline-derived CDR1 and CDR2 are LGHDT and YNNKEL (reference sequence). The CDR3, as DNA: TGTGCCAGCAGCCAACACAGGGGTCGCAACACTGAAGCTTTCTTT. Its protein product is CASSQHRGRNTEAFF.

This clonotype was seen a few times. The chain uses TRBV12-3 or TRBV12-4 and TRBJ1-5; possible D gene TRBD1, 6 bases. The V and J ends lost 1 base and 6 bases respectively, with 19 bases between them. The CDR3 spans 17 residues. The CDR3: CASSLGYSAGGGQPQHF. The DNA for the CDR3 is TGTGCCAGCAGTTTAGGGTATTCTGCCGGGGGCGGTCAGCCCCAGCATTTT.

The V call is TRBV20-1, the J call TRBJ2-7; TRBD2 matches at 8 bases. Germline V gene lookup returns CDR1 DFQATT and CDR2 SNEGSKA (reference sequence). This CDR3 contains 15 residues. V lost 0 bases and J lost 1; bases outside the gene matches: 5. The DNA of the CDR3 is TGCAGTGCTAGAGAGTCTAGCGGGCTATCCTACGAGCAGTACTTC. Amino acids: CSARESSGLSYEQYF.

This clonotype was observed at least ten times. The CDR3 region is CASSSFRQGALLNTEAFF. CDR3 nucleotide sequence: TGTGCCAGCAGCTCCTTTCGACAGGGGGCATTACTAAACACTGAAGCTTTCTTT. This sequence joins TRBV7-9 and TRBJ1-1; 10 bases are shared with TRBD1. The CDR3 covers 18 residues. The J segment lost 2 bases and the V segment lost 4 bases, leaving 13 bases of the junction unmatched. Per germline, CDR1 SEHNR and CDR2 FQNEAQ (reference sequence).